The rows below give T cell receptor beta chains drawn from one sample of a study of T cell repertoires in cytomegalovirus infection. MiXCR, applied by TCRdb to the reads, yields one record per CDR3 protein. Of about 140,000 distinct CDR3 sequences in the sample, roughly 6% were seen once. Specimen: PBMCs. These receptors came from a human donor in good health (CMV status not recorded). Some clones in this sample may be carry-over from other donors' samples. Each CDR3 is given with its conserved first and last residue.

>TRBV18|TRBJ1-1
CASSQGADTEAFF
>TRBV6-2/TRBV6-3|TRBJ2-7
CASRGTGYSYEQYF
>TRBV12-3/TRBV12-4|TRBJ1-5
CASRTGVGQPQHF
>TRBV2|TRBJ2-7
CASSESTGDEQYF
>TRBV20-1|TRBJ2-7
CSARDGRRMRGYEQYF
>TRBV7-6|TRBJ2-7
CASSFWTSGGPKVGEQYF
>TRBV10-3|TRBJ2-4
CAISGEGLAKNIQYF
>TRBV20-1|TRBJ2-3
CSASRGDTQYF
>TRBV7-8|TRBJ1-5
CASSRRGAANQPQHF
>TRBV19|TRBJ2-5
CASSTGGGGYAETQYF
>TRBV4-1|TRBJ1-3
CASSPRKGNTIYF
>TRBV20-1|TRBJ2-1
CSASEARWEPYNEQFF
>TRBV7-2|TRBJ2-3
CASSTLIQGAGADTQYF
>TRBV4-2|TRBJ2-1
CASSQRLLNEQFF
>TRBV12-3/TRBV12-4|TRBJ2-2
CASRIPGGITGELFF
>TRBV7-6|TRBJ2-5
CASSLETGGSETQYF
>TRBV12-3/TRBV12-4|TRBJ2-3
CASRSDPGTVQYF
>TRBV7-2|TRBJ1-5
CASSQQGTLYQPQHF
>TRBV24-1|TRBJ2-1
CATSVGQGMVGEQFF
>TRBV7-2|TRBJ2-1
CASQTRGRDRNNEQFF
>TRBV6-6|TRBJ1-2
CASSSTNYGYTF
>TRBV2|TRBJ2-1
CASRRGTVAYNEQFF
>TRBV4-1|TRBJ2-3
CASSQGTSGSTDTQYF
>TRBV6-8|TRBJ1-1
CASRWDSPEAFF